This T cell receptor beta chain was recorded in a study of blood T cell repertoires in COVID-19. Study information: Researchers got acute and convalescent COVID-19 samples from the United States, Italy and Spain.

V trimming: 5 bases; J trimming: 3 bases; junction bases outside the gene matches: 11. This CDR3 region has 17 residues. Per the germline V gene, CDR1 is MNHEY and CDR2 is SMNVEV (reference sequence). Repertoires were generated with immunoSEQ multiplex PCR, while TCRdb's copy carries only in-frame clones and drops some. The sample holds approximately 150,000 clones; almost 80% are singletons and the top ten take over 7%. The sample comprised peripheral blood. The chain uses TRBV27 and TRBJ2-3, with 10 bases matching TRBD2. This TCR was sampled from a man aged 50-59 years with active or convalescent COVID-19. In nucleotides, the CDR3 is TGTGCCAGCAGTGCCTACCTAGCGGGAGTTGAGACAGATACGCAGTATTTT. The encoded protein is CASSAYLAGVETDTQYF.